These 28 T cell receptor beta chains were sequenced from one sample in a study of blood T cells in healthy people across ages. PCR was performed a second time for about 7 to 12 cycles using a sample-barcoded 5' primer and a J-beta primer mix. One entry per CDR3 protein results from TCRdb running MiXCR on the 5' RACE reads. The sample yields fewer than 2,000,000 distinct CDR3 sequences, about 31% seen once. Sequenced material: blood. The source is a woman aged 25-40 years in good health.

The chain recombines TRBV7-2 with TRBJ2-7, with 9 bases fitting TRBD1. The assigned J gene may be wrong: the sequence end matches TRBJ2-5 better. Per germline, CDR1 SGHTA and CDR2 FQGNSA. The CDR3 sequence is 14 residues long. This chain's CDR3 is CASSPGQGSVTQYF. The CDR3 DNA is TGTGCCAGCAGCCCAGGACAGGGGAGTGTGACCCAGTACTTC.

The chain carries TRBV29-1 and TRBJ1-1, with D uncertain. Germline V gene lookup returns CDR1 SQVTM and CDR2 ANQGSEA. The CDR3 covers 14 residues. Deletions cut 1 base from V and 2 bases from J, with 11 bases between. The CDR3 loop reads CSVEGGPSNTEAFF. CDR3 sequence (DNA): TGCAGCGTTGAAGGCGGGCCATCCAACACTGAAGCTTTCTTT.

This clonotype was counted ten times or more. The J gene is TRBJ2-7, the V gene TRBV10-3, with 11 bases that match TRBD1. The CDR3 loop spans 15 amino acids. J lost 6 bases, V lost 4 bases, and 8 bases had no gene match. Germline V gene sequence: CDR1 ENHRY, CDR2 SYGVKD. The CDR3 loop is CAISAPDRGQVEQYF. In DNA, the CDR3 is TGTGCCATCAGTGCGCCGGACAGGGGGCAGGTCGAGCAGTACTTC.

This clonotype was seen a handful of times. Just one base apart from a much larger clone, this may be a read error. The chain carries TRBV4-2 and TRBJ2-5, with D tentatively TRBD2 (5 bases). This CDR3 spans 14 amino acids. Germline values: CDR1 LGHNA, CDR2 YNFKEQ. The CDR3 region has the DNA TGTGCCAGCAGCCAGCCGGGAAATGAAGAGGCCCAGTACTTC. It is translated as CASSQPGNEEAQYF.

The genes are TRBV20-1 and TRBJ2-7; D is unclear. This CDR3 has 11 residues. Germline V CDR1 and CDR2: DFQATT, SNEGSKA (reference sequence). V lost 3 bases and J lost 6, with 9 bases in between. The CDR3 here is CSARKAGEQYF. DNA for the CDR3: TGCAGTGCTAGGAAGGCTGGCGAGCAGTACTTC.

As for this clonotype: A junction boundary mismatches the germline segment, possibly from a read error. This chain uses TRBV20-1 with TRBJ2-1, with 10 bases fitting TRBD2. The CDR3 has 12 residues. CDR1 is DFQATT and CDR2 is SNEGSKA in the germline V gene (reference sequence). CDR3 sequence: CSAIGTSEEQIF. DNA of the CDR3: TGCAGTGCTATCGGGACTAGCGAAGAGCAGATCTTC.

This clonotype was seen a few times. Written as DNA, the CDR3 is TGTGCCAGCAGCGTAGGGGGGACAGGCGAAGCTTTCTTT. Its translation: CASSVGGTGEAFF. The V call is TRBV9, the J call TRBJ1-1, with 8 positions matching TRBD1. V dropped 0 bases and J dropped 8; count of bases not matched to a gene: 3. Germline CDR1 and CDR2: SGDLS and YYNGEE. The CDR3 length is 13 residues.

This clonotype was counted a few times. The chain is built from TRBV20-1 and TRBJ2-5; 7 nucleotides agree with TRBD2. The CDR3 has 13 amino acids. J gave up 3 bases and V 5 bases, and 6 bases lay outside the gene matches. Germline V gives CDR1 DFQATT, CDR2 SNEGSKA (reference sequence). CDR3 nucleotide sequence: TGCAGTGCTGACCCGGGACTAAAAGAGACCCAGTACTTC. Translating it yields CSADPGLKETQYF.

The chain couples TRBV7-9 to TRBJ2-4, with 10 bases lining up with TRBD2. The assigned J gene may be wrong: the sequence end matches TRBJ2-7 better. The CDR3 runs to 17 residues. Germline V gene sequence: CDR1 SEHNR, CDR2 FQNEAQ (reference sequence). This CDR3 is CASSPPAGGHPRDEQYF. The CDR3 DNA is TGTGCCAGCAGCCCCCCAGCGGGAGGGCACCCTAGGGACGAGCAGTACTTC.

This chain joins TRBV2 and TRBJ2-3; 14 bases map to TRBD2. This CDR3 is built from 17 residues. V trimming: 6 bases; J trimming: 0 bases; junction bases outside the gene matches: 5. The germline V gene has CDR1 SNHLY and CDR2 FYNNEI. CDR3 residues: CASRKTSGGGSTDTQYF. DNA for the CDR3: TGTGCCAGCAGAAAGACTAGCGGGGGGGGCAGCACAGATACGCAGTATTTT.

This clonotype was observed many times. The chain is built from TRBV4-1 and TRBJ2-7, with 7 bases aligning to TRBD2. The ends lost 1 base at V and 5 bases at J; junction bases unmatched: 8. CDR1 and CDR2 from the germline V gene are MGHRA and YSYEKL. The CDR3 loop spans 15 amino acids. CDR3 coding DNA: TGCGCCAGCAGCCAAGTTGTTATGCGGGGGAACGAGCAGTACTTC. Amino acid sequence: CASSQVVMRGNEQYF.

This clonotype was observed a few times. The genes are TRBV4-2 and TRBJ2-1, with 7 bases that match TRBD2. This CDR3 contains 16 residues. The junction had 7 bases not matched to a gene; V was cut back by 1 base and J by 4 bases. Germline lookup yields CDR1 LGHNA and CDR2 YNFKEQ. The CDR3 bases are TGTGCCAGCAGCCAAGTGGGAGGGAGCCATTACAATGAGCAGTTCTTC. This translates into CASSQVGGSHYNEQFF.

This clonotype was detected only a few times. The chain carries TRBV6-2 or TRBV6-3 and TRBJ2-1; D call uncertain. The CDR3 is 13 amino acids. The V end was cut by 8 bases, the J end by 9 bases, with 17 bases between. Germline CDR1 reads MNHEY; CDR2 reads SVGEGT. CDR3 DNA: TGTGCCAGCCTCACATCTGGTGGTGCTGAGCAGTTCTTC. It is translated as CASLTSGGAEQFF.

This clonotype has a count of ten or more. This chain uses TRBV29-1 with TRBJ2-7; possibly TRBD2 for D (6 bases). Germline CDR1 reads SQVTM; CDR2 reads ANQGSEA. V lost 5 bases to trimming and J lost 6 bases, with 14 bases between them. The CDR3 is 12 amino acids. The CDR3 nucleotides read TGCAGCGTTTCGGGAGTCTCGGCCGAGCAGTACTTC. Its translation is CSVSGVSAEQYF.

This clonotype was seen repeatedly, ten times or more. The V and J genes are TRBV6-2 or TRBV6-3 and TRBJ2-3, with D possibly matching TRBD2 (6 bases). Germline values: CDR1 MNHEY, CDR2 SVGEGT. This CDR3 contains 12 residues. The V end was cut by 6 bases, the J end by 10 bases, with 14 bases between. CDR3 protein: CASSPGGAAQYF. CDR3 DNA: TGTGCCAGCAGCCCCGGGGGTGCTGCGCAGTATTTT.

The chain joins TRBV7-2 to TRBJ1-2; D is possibly TRBD1 (6 bases). The CDR3 is 12 residues long. V lost 6 bases, J lost 6 bases, and 11 bases lay in between. Germline CDR1 is SGHTA and CDR2 is FQGNSA. The CDR3 sequence: CTSSRTVDGYTF. The DNA of the CDR3 is TGTACCAGCAGTCGGACAGTCGATGGCTACACCTTC.

A few counts support this clonotype. V usage is TRBV20-1 and J usage is TRBJ2-7, with D perhaps being TRBD1 or TRBD2 (6 bases each). CDR3 size: 15 residues. The germline CDR1 and CDR2 sequences are DFQATT and SNEGSKA (reference sequence). V dropped 1 base and J dropped 0 bases, with 13 bases sitting between them. CDR3 nucleotides: TGCAGTGCTAGAGTCCGGGGGCCTAACTCCTACGAGCAGTACTTC. Translating it yields CSARVRGPNSYEQYF.

This clonotype was found a few times. The chain combines TRBV19 with TRBJ2-7, with a tentative D call TRBD2 (5 bases). CDR3 size: 15 residues. The V and J ends lost 8 bases and 3 bases respectively, with 20 bases between them. The germline gives CDR1 LNHDA, CDR2 SQIVND (reference sequence). As DNA, the CDR3 is TGTGCCAGTTCCGAGGTAGGAGGTAGCGACTACGAGCAGTACTTC. Translated: CASSEVGGSDYEQYF.

The sample holds a few counts of this clonotype. This chain uses TRBV6-6 with TRBJ2-3; a possible D gene is TRBD2 (6 bases). Per the germline V gene, CDR1 is MNHNY and CDR2 is SVGAGI (reference sequence). The CDR3 is 16 residues long. With 6 bases removed from V and 2 bases from J, the gap between germline ends came to 18 bases. The CDR3 nucleotides are TGTGCCAGCAGGACGACGAGGGCGGGGTCCACAGATACGCAGTATTTT. The encoded protein is CASRTTRAGSTDTQYF.

This clonotype was picked up a small number of times. The chain combines TRBV28 with TRBJ2-3, with TRBD1 matching over 8 bases. From germline, CDR1 is MDHEN and CDR2 SYDVKM. The CDR3 is 15 amino acids. The J segment lost 3 bases and the V segment lost 8 bases, leaving 10 bases of the junction unmatched. CDR3 in amino acids: CASPGGRGRTDTQYF. CDR3 sequence (DNA): TGTGCCAGCCCCGGCGGCAGGGGGCGTACAGATACGCAGTATTTT.

Turning to this clonotype: A read error may account for a junction end that differs from germline. The rearrangement joins TRBV7-8 to TRBJ2-1; D is uncertain. The CDR3 contains 15 residues. CDR1 and CDR2 from the germline V gene are SGHVS and FQNEAQ. The CDR3 nucleotides are TGTGCCGGCAGCTGGACCCGGGTCCAATACAATGAGCAGTTCTTC. This encodes CAGSWTRVQYNEQFF.

In this sample, this clonotype turned up a few times. The V and J genes are TRBV2 and TRBJ2-1, with 11 bases lining up with TRBD2. V shed 6 bases, J shed 6 bases, and the junction held 7 bases outside the gene matches. This CDR3 is built from 15 residues. The V gene's germline CDR1 is SNHLY and CDR2 FYNNEI. CDR3 nucleotide sequence: TGTGCCAGCAGCGCCGGACTAGCGGGCCCCAATGAGCAGTTCTTC. Protein: CASSAGLAGPNEQFF.

This clonotype was observed a few times. V and J are TRBV7-9 and TRBJ2-5; 10 nucleotides align to TRBD1. V lost 5 bases, J lost 2 bases, and 8 bases stayed unmatched. Germline CDR1 SEHNR, CDR2 FQNEAQ (reference sequence). The length of the CDR3 is 16 residues. The CDR3 coding sequence is TGTGCCAGCAGCCCACCGACAGGGGGCCTTCAAGAGACCCAGTACTTC. It specifies CASSPPTGGLQETQYF.

This clonotype showed up many times. CDR3 protein: CSARNRVSETQYF. For the CDR3, the DNA is TGCAGTGCTAGGAACAGGGTGTCAGAGACCCAGTACTTC. The chain recombines TRBV20-1 with TRBJ2-5; D possibly corresponds to TRBD1 (6 bases). This CDR3 has 13 amino acids. V was pared by 3 bases and J by 4 bases, with 12 bases between. Germline V gene lookup returns CDR1 DFQATT and CDR2 SNEGSKA (reference sequence).

This clonotype came up a few times. The V gene is TRBV5-1, the J gene TRBJ1-6; possible D gene TRBD1, 6 bases. CDR1 is SGHRS, CDR2 YFSETQ, per germline. This CDR3 spans 16 amino acids. V lost 4 bases to trimming and J lost 7 bases, with 18 bases between them. CDR3 bases: TGCGCCAGCAGCAAAAGCATTGGACAGCCAAATTCACCCCTCCACTTT. It translates to CASSKSIGQPNSPLHF.

Of note for this clonotype: With a much larger clone just one base away, this may be a read error. This sequence joins TRBV10-3 and TRBJ2-7, with D unresolved. CDR3 length: 16 residues. Germline assignment: CDR1 ENHRY and CDR2 SYGVKD. CDR3 protein: CAIRESTTRLSYEQYF. As DNA, the CDR3 is TGTGCCATCAGAGAGTCGACCACCCGACTCTCCTACGAGCAGTACTTC.

Details on this clonotype: A read error is possible here, since a much larger clone lies one base away. V usage is TRBV5-1 and J usage is TRBJ2-1; 12 positions agree with TRBD1. CDR1 is SGHRS, CDR2 YFSETQ, per germline. The CDR3 has 16 amino acids. The CDR3 DNA is TGCGCCGGCAGCATAATCCCGGGACAGGGGGCTAATGAGCAGTTCTTC. Its protein is CAGSIIPGQGANEQFF.

In DNA form, the CDR3 reads TGTGCCAGCAGCCGCCTTAAGGAGTCCCAGTACTTC. It codes for CASSRLKESQYF. The rearrangement joins TRBV12-3 or TRBV12-4 to TRBJ2-7; D ambiguous. V was clipped by 6 bases and J by 10 bases, with 16 bases between them. CDR3 length equals 12 residues.